This T cell receptor beta chain was documented in a study of response to subunit inactivated influenza vaccine. Study-wide points: Authors suggested each seasonal influenza vaccination recruits few new T cells.

One entry per CDR3 protein, called by TCRdb with MiXCR from the RT-PCR reads. The data contain 800,000 to 1,000,000 distinct CDR3 sequences, around 21% of them singletons. Germline CDR1 and CDR2: SGHTA and FQGNSA. V lost 5 bases and J lost 4; bases outside the gene matches: 7. The CDR3 contains 14 residues. Turning to this clonotype: The antigen is not known.

This chain uses TRBV7-2 with TRBJ2-5; TRBD1 aligns across 7 bases. Sequences were derived from PBMCs from blood, sampled roughly 5 days after vaccination. The TCR comes from a man aged 50 to 59 who received an inactivated influenza vaccine. CDR3 residues: CASSVPGQRETQYF. CDR3 DNA sequence: TGTGCCAGCAGCGTACCGGGACAGCGAGAGACCCAGTACTTC. The whole variable domain, filled in from reference TRBV7-2 and TRBJ2-5, reads GAGVSQSPSNKVTEKGKDVELRCDPISGHTALYWYRQSLGQGLEFLIYFQGNSAPDKSGLPSDRFSAERTGGSVSTLTIQRTQQEDSAVYLCASSVPGQRETQYFGPGTRLLVL.